The next 2 T cell receptor beta chains were all read from a single sample in a study of graft-versus-host responses after intestinal transplantation. These receptors' antigens are unknown. Some clones are missing from TCRdb's copy, which holds only in-frame ones; the method was immunoSEQ multiplex PCR. The sample lists some 100,000 clones; over 80% were seen once. This sample comprised unstimulated CD8+ T cells sorted from spleen or lymph node cells, obtained before transplant. The receptor set was obtained from a human donor who was the organ donor for an intestinal transplant.

CDR3 nucleotides: TGTGCCACCAGCAGAGATGGACATTACACTTGGGATGGCTACACCTTC. Translation: CATSRDGHYTWDGYTF. This rearrangement joins TRBV15 to TRBJ1-2, with D possibly being TRBD1 (5 bases). This CDR3 spans 16 amino acids. Germline values: CDR1 LNHNV, CDR2 YYDKDF (reference sequence). V lost 0 bases and J lost 6, with 17 bases in between.

This chain joins TRBV13 and TRBJ2-1; 11 nucleotides align to TRBD1. V dropped 5 bases and J dropped 5; count of bases not matched to a gene: 8. CDR3 size: 16 residues. From germline, CDR1 is PRHDT and CDR2 FYEKMQ (reference sequence). The CDR3 DNA reads as TGTGCCAGCAGCCCGACGGGGACAGGGGGGGACAATGAGCAGTTCTTC. This codes for CASSPTGTGGDNEQFF.